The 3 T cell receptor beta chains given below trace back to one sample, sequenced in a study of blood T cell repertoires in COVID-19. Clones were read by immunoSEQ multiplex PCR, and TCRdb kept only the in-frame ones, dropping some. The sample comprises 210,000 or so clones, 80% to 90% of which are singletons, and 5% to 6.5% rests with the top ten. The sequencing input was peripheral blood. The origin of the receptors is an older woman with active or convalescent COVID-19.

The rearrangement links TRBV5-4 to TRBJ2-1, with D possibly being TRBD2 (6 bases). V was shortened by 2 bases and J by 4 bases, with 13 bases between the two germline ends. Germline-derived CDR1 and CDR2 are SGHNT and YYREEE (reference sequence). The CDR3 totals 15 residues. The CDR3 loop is CASSFGGSEYNEQFF. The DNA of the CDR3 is TGTGCCAGCAGCTTCGGGGGTAGCGAATACAATGAGCAGTTCTTC.

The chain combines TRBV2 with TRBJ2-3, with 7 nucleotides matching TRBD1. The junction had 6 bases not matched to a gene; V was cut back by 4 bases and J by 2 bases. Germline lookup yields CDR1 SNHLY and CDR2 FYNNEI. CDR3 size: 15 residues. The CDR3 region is CASSVRGQNTDTQYF. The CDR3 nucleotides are TGTGCCAGCAGTGTTCGGGGACAGAACACAGATACGCAGTATTTT.

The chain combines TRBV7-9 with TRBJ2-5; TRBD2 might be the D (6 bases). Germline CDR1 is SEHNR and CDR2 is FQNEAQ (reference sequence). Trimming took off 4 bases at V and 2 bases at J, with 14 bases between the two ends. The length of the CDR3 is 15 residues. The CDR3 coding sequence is TGTGCCAGCAGCTCCAGGGTTGGGACTCAAGAGACCCAGTACTTC. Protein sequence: CASSSRVGTQETQYF.